This T cell receptor (beta chain) was sequenced for a study of blood T cells in healthy people across ages. General observations from the study: Observed TCR beta diversity per million T cells went down as age went up. This fall followed a roughly linear course with age.

As concerns this clonotype: Its antigen remains unknown.

Primed by a sample-barcoded 5' primer and a J-beta primer mix, a second PCR proceeded for about 6 to 11 cycles. A single record per CDR3 protein comes from TCRdb applying MiXCR to the 5' RACE reads. The sample yields roughly 800,000 distinct CDR3 sequences, approximately 35% seen once. The study recruited healthy Caucasian donors from Russia who were aged roughly 6 to 95. The specimen sequenced was blood. This receptor was taken from a man aged 18 to 29 in good health.

The CDR3 DNA is TGTGCCAGCAGCGCCACAGGGGACGGCACAGATACGCAGTATTTT. Translation gives CASSATGDGTDTQYF. The J gene is TRBJ2-3, the V gene TRBV6-4; 7 nucleotides line up with TRBD1. Germline CDR1 and CDR2: MRHNA and SNTAGT. CDR3 length: 15 amino acids. J was trimmed by 1 base and V by 6 bases; bases with no gene match: 7.